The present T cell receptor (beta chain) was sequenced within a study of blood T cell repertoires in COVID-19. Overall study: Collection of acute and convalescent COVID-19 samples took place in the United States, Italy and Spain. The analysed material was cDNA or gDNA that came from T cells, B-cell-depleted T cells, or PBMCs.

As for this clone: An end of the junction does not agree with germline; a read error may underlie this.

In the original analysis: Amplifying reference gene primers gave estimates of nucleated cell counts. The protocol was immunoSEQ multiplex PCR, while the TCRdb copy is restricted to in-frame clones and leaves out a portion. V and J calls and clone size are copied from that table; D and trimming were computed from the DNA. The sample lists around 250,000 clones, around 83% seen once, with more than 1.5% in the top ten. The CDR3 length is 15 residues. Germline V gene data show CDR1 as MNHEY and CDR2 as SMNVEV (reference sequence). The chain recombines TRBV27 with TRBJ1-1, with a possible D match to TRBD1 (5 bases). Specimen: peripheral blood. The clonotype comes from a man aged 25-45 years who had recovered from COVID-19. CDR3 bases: TGTGCCAGCAGTACGCGCAGTACAGGATCAGGGTCCTTCCATTTT. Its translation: CASSTRSTGSGSFHF.